There are a few counts of the clone carrying this TCR beta chain. Amplification of TCR beta CDR3 regions was performed using RNA transcripts as template. In the first-round RT-PCR of the TCR CDR3, the HTBI primer set was used. TCRdb analysed the multiplex PCR reads with MiXCR anew, one entry per CDR3 protein. Counted here are 500,000 to 750,000 distinct CDR3 sequences, approximately 15% occurring once; the ten biggest clones make up over 6%. From germline, CDR1 is SGDLS and CDR2 YYNGEE. V lost 3 bases and J 3 bases, leaving 12 bases between the germline ends. The CDR3 spans 14 residues. This specimen belongs to a study of T cells in Graves' hyperthyroidism and ophthalmopathy.

Sequencing was performed on blood. The J gene is TRBJ1-2, the V gene TRBV9, with unresolved D. The TCR was taken from a woman in her late teens or twenties with Graves' ophthalmopathy. The CDR3 loop is CASSEDLDYYGYTF. The CDR3 DNA reads as TGTGCCAGCAGCGAGGACCTCGACTACTATGGCTACACCTTC.